This T cell receptor (beta chain) stems from a study of shared clonotypes between healthy human individuals (dated by TCRdb to the early 2020s). At the level of the whole study: A few men and two women, aged 18 to 49 years, made up the cohort. Per donor, leukapheresis produced somewhere between about 0.9 and 9.5 billion PBMCs. For each donor, three plates each were used for CD4 naive and CD4 memory, two plates were used for CD8 naive, and one plate was used for CD8 memory. To estimate repertoire size and how much clonotypes are shared between individuals, the study performed deep sequencing of blood TCR repertoires from a handful of healthy adults. To increase sequencing depth and limit assay-specific biases, different laboratories used diverse techniques to prepare libraries and sequence TCR repertoires. Points the paper makes about the study in general: Sampling was restricted to blood, and TCR repertoires in tissues likely differ from the TCR repertoires found in blood. Rarefaction of sorted-subset datasets indicated incomplete sequencing despite the large sequencing depth. Compared with non-shared clonotypes, the clonotypes found in all four sorted-subset donors had higher generation probabilities. Approximately 5% of naive CD4, more than 3% of naive CD8, about 2.5% of memory CD4, and 0.4% of memory CD8 clonotypes were shared across several donors. Naive subsets generally had larger estimated clonotype richness than memory subsets. Pairwise subsampling led to the expectation that sequencing depth would affect the degree of clonotype sharing among donors. Because the study included a small number of donors, the genetic and exposure-history diversity represented was limited.

As regards this clone: What this receptor recognizes is not known. Per-base qualities were not stored, and no clone one base away is much larger.

TCR CDR3 regions were amplified from genomic DNA by multiplex PCR using the deep immunoSEQ assay. Genomic DNA extracted from each cell subset was distributed evenly over all wells of several immunoSEQ 96-well plates, and each plate served as one replicate. For sorted subsets, each replicate PCR was loaded with approximately 190 ng genomic DNA, equivalent to 30,000 to 35,000 T cell genomes. The purified libraries were quantified using a Qubit 3.0 fluorometer, sized with a Bioanalyzer 2100, and then quantified again using the KAPA Library Quantification kit. A separate single-read 150-cycle Illumina NextSeq 550 flow cell was used to sequence each immunoSEQ 96-well plate. In the paper's pipeline: Because the immunoSEQ output included only junctional sequences and no quality scores, the filtering could not be the same as the filtering used for full-length reads. To assign V/J genes and CDR3, sequences were annotated against IMGT germline references using PyIR, a Python wrapper for IgBLAST v1.9. Reads were removed for weak V/J assignments (E-value above 1e-6), missing CDR3, stop codons, out-of-frame junctions, or ambiguous translated residues. A V3J clonotype was defined by an identical inferred V gene, J gene, and CDR3 amino acid sequence. Percentage overlap between repertoires was calculated by dividing the number of shared unique clonotypes by the size of the smaller repertoire. RTK rarefaction, the Chao1 estimator, and Recon v2.1 estimates of unobserved clonotypes were used to assess repertoire richness. OLGA was used to compute generation probabilities for all TCRbeta clonotypes that the gDNA method yielded from a handful of donors. TCRdb holds this immuneACCESS table with in-frame rearrangements only. Some clones are missing; in checked studies, unresolved V genes explain under half, and the rest has no known cause. V and J calls and clone size are those listed in that table; D and trimming were worked out from the DNA. The sample table records around 510,000 clones; roughly 95% of these occur just once. 0.05% to 0.08% of the sample goes to the ten largest clones.

The donors were healthy, HIV-negative adults who had no recently reported acute infections or vaccinations. Every donor was a Caucasian adult living in Nashville, Tennessee, USA. Magnetic negative selection was used to enrich CD4+ T cells, after which naive cells were positively selected on CD45RA and the negative fraction became the memory subset. Blood was obtained by leukapheresis, after which PBMCs were separated by Ficoll-Histopaque density gradient centrifugation and cryopreserved in liquid nitrogen vapor phase. Analytical flow cytometry was used to check the purity and quantity of every magnetically sorted T cell population. From each sorted fraction, genomic DNA was isolated and quantified by UV absorbance on a Nanodrop 2000c. From the cysteine up to the phenylalanine, the CDR3 has a length of 15 residues. CDR3 DNA only is kept here, 45 bases in frame from base 1. CDR1 SGHRS and CDR2 YFSETQ are derived from the germline V gene. The V end loses 4 bases and the J end loses 0 bases, and a stretch of 14 bases separates them.

The sequence links TRBV5-1 to TRBJ2-7, and possibly TRBD1, on 6 matching bases. This sequence originates from a woman in her 30s in good health. Source material: naive CD4+ T cells sorted from blood. Read against the paper, the sample's cell subset or site label means: CD45RA+ positively selected. CDR3 reads: CASSIVGGSSYEQYF. Read as DNA, the sequence is TGCGCCAGCAGCATCGTTGGGGGCAGCTCCTACGAGCAGTACTTC.